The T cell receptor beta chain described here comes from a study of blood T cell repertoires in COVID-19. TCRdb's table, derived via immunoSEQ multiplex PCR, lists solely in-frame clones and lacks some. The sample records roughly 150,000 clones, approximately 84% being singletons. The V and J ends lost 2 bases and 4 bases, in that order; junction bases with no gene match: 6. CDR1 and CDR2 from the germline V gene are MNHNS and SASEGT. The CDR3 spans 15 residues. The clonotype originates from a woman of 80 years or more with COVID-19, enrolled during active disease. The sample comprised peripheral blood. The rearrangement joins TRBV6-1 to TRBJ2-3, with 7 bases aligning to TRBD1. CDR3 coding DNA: TGTGCCAGCAGTGAAATGGCAGGGGGTCCAGATACGCAGTATTTT. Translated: CASSEMAGGPDTQYF.